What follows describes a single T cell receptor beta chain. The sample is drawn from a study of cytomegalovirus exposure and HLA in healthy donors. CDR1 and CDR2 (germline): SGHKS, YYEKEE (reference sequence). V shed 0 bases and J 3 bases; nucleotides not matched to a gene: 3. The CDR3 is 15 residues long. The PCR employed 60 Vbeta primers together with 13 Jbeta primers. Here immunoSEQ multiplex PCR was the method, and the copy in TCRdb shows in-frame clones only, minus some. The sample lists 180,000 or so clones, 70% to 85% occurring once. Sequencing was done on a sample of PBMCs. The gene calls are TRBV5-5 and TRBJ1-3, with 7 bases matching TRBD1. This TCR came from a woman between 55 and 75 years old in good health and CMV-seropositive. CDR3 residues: CASSLAQGVGNTIYF. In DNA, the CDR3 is TGTGCCAGCAGCTTGGCCCAGGGGGTTGGAAACACCATATATTTT.